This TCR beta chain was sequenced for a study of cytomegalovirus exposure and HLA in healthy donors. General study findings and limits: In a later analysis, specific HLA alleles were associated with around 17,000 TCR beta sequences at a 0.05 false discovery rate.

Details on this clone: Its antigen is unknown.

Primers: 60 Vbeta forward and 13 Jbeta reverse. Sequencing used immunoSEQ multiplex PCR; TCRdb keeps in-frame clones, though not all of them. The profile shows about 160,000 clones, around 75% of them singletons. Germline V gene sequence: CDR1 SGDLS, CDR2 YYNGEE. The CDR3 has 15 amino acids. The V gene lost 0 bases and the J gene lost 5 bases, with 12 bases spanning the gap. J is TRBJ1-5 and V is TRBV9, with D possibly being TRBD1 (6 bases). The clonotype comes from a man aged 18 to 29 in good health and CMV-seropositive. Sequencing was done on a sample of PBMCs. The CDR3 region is CASSVAGQPHQPQHF. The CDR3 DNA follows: TGTGCCAGCAGCGTAGCTGGACAGCCCCATCAGCCCCAGCATTTT.